This T cell receptor (beta chain) was identified in a study of T cell repertoires in cytomegalovirus infection. On the study more broadly: CMV epitopes that were recently identified and HLA-C-restricted were used alongside well-studied HLA-B-restricted ones. Public signatures in TCR beta pointed to CMV infection and matching HLA type.

Concerning this clonotype itself: The antigen is unknown.

This CDR3 region has 14 residues. Germline V CDR1 and CDR2: LNHDA, SQIVND (reference sequence). The V gene lost 6 bases and the J gene lost 3 bases, with 14 bases spanning the gap. A single record per CDR3 protein comes from TCRdb applying MiXCR to the reads. Among a few hundred thousand distinct CDR3 sequences listed, about a third were seen once. This rearrangement joins TRBV19 to TRBJ1-2, with D uncertain. This TCR was recovered from a human donor in good health (CMV status not recorded). Some clones in this sample may be carry-over from other donors' samples. The source material was cultured PBMCs, sampled from culture after CMV antigen stimulation. The CDR3 sequence is CASSIEDGYYGYTF. For the CDR3, the DNA is TGTGCCAGTAGCATTGAGGACGGCTACTATGGCTACACCTTC.